This T cell receptor (beta chain) was found in a study of OX40 agonist ivuxolimab in advanced cancers. Study outcomes and limitations: It was not determined which antigens were specifically recognized by the peripheral T cells that had undergone clonal expansion.

As for this clone: Antigen unknown.

Sequenced by immunoSEQ multiplex PCR; TCRdb stores in-frame clones only, minus some. The repertoire holds 9,500 to 12,000 clones, with 86% as singletons. Unmatched junction bases numbered 11, after V lost 8 bases and J lost 5 bases. Germline CDR1 MDHEN, CDR2 SYDVKM. The CDR3 has 14 amino acids. The sequence was collected from an adult with an advanced solid tumor such as melanoma, head and neck, liver or kidney cancer. The sequencing here drew on CD4+ or CD8+ T cells sorted from blood, taken in a trial of the OX40 agonist ivuxolimab. The chain has TRBV28 and TRBJ2-7; 8 bases agree with TRBD1. The CDR3: CASRMEQGGHEQYF. The CDR3 region has the DNA TGTGCCAGCCGAATGGAACAGGGGGGCCACGAGCAGTACTTC.